A single T cell receptor (beta chain) is shown here with its context. Its antigen is unidentified. Original analysis: Researchers built a distant-metastasis classifier for papillary thyroid cancer that drew on CDR3 differences across clinicopathological groups. TCRdb re-analyzed the PCR reads through MiXCR. The V and J calls, along with clone size, are taken from TCRdb and not from the paper's own processing. The table has about 13,000 clones, roughly a third seen once. Not a single patient had been given any form of treatment at any point before undergoing thyroid surgery. This entry belongs to a study of metastatic and nonmetastatic thyroid tumors. Study information: The comparison covered peripheral blood and tumor or nodule tissue in malignant and benign thyroid patients.

V was pared by 8 bases and J by 0 bases, with 14 bases between. Germline lookup yields CDR1 DFQATT and CDR2 SNEGSKA (reference sequence). The CDR3 consists of 14 residues. Points from the study as a whole: The study reportedly found significantly higher TCR beta diversity in malignant thyroid tumors than benign nodules, in blood and tumor.

Sequencing used tumor tissue. This TCR was recovered from a male donor with papillary thyroid cancer or a benign thyroid nodule (not recorded which). Some clones in this sample may be carry-over from other donors' samples. The gene calls are TRBV20-1 and TRBJ2-1, with D possibly being TRBD1 (5 bases). The CDR3 region is CSSIGDPSYNEQFF. For the CDR3, the DNA is TGCAGTTCTATAGGGGATCCCTCCTACAATGAGCAGTTCTTC.